These T cell receptor beta chains were read from a single sample in a study of cytomegalovirus exposure and HLA in healthy donors. TCRdb's copy holds only in-frame clones and misses some; the assay was immunoSEQ multiplex PCR. Among about 150,000 clones, 60% to 85% were seen once, and the ten largest hold 1.8%. Sequenced material: PBMCs. These receptors originate from a female donor in good health and CMV-seropositive. Each CDR3 is given with its conserved first and last residue. Each record gives: J gene, D gene, clone size, V gene, CDR3 protein, CDR3 DNA. The D gene is left open where the match is weak. A row's size may be missing; if present it is once, few, many or a size class.

J gene: TRBJ1-1
D gene: -
clone size: -
V gene: TRBV10-3
CDR3 protein: CAISEAGITEAFF
CDR3 DNA: TGTGCCATCAGTGAAGCAGGGATAACTGAAGCTTTCTTT

J gene: TRBJ2-2
D gene: -
clone size: -
V gene: TRBV21-1
CDR3 protein: CASSPRSATGAGELFF
CDR3 DNA: TGTGCCAGCAGCCCAAGGTCAGCGACAGGGGCCGGGGAGCTGTTTTTT

J gene: TRBJ1-2
D gene: -
clone size: -
V gene: TRBV30
CDR3 protein: CAWSVPGIYGYTF
CDR3 DNA: TGTGCCTGGAGTGTACCAGGGATTTATGGCTACACCTTC

J gene: TRBJ2-5
D gene: TRBD2
clone size: -
V gene: TRBV7-6
CDR3 protein: CASSLVAGGPQETQYF
CDR3 DNA: TGTGCCAGCAGCTTAGTGGCGGGGGGGCCCCAAGAGACCCAGTACTTC

J gene: TRBJ2-1
D gene: -
clone size: -
V gene: TRBV10-3
CDR3 protein: CAISELDNEQFF
CDR3 DNA: TGTGCCATCAGTGAACTGGACAATGAGCAGTTCTTC

J gene: TRBJ2-1
D gene: TRBD2
clone size: -
V gene: TRBV9
CDR3 protein: CASSSMGGGYTYNEQFF
CDR3 DNA: TGTGCCAGCAGCTCAATGGGCGGGGGGTATACCTACAATGAGCAGTTCTTC

J gene: TRBJ1-2
D gene: TRBD1
clone size: -
V gene: TRBV7-9
CDR3 protein: CASSPGQFNYGYTF
CDR3 DNA: TGTGCCAGCAGCCCGGGACAGTTCAACTATGGCTACACCTTC

J gene: TRBJ1-5
D gene: -
clone size: -
V gene: TRBV6-5
CDR3 protein: CASSYSNSNQPQHF
CDR3 DNA: TGTGCCAGCAGTTACAGCAATAGCAATCAGCCCCAGCATTTT

J gene: TRBJ1-5
D gene: -
clone size: -
V gene: TRBV15
CDR3 protein: CATSRRRGAQPQHF
CDR3 DNA: TGTGCCACCAGCAGAAGAAGGGGCGCACAGCCCCAGCATTTT

J gene: TRBJ2-7
D gene: -
clone size: -
V gene: TRBV6-1
CDR3 protein: CASGEASDYYEQYF
CDR3 DNA: TGTGCCAGCGGAGAGGCTTCGGATTACTACGAGCAGTACTTC

J gene: TRBJ2-7
D gene: TRBD1
clone size: -
V gene: TRBV4-2
CDR3 protein: CASSQGGTGGSYEQYF
CDR3 DNA: TGTGCCAGCAGCCAAGGTGGGACAGGGGGCTCCTACGAGCAGTACTTC

J gene: TRBJ2-3
D gene: -
clone size: -
V gene: TRBV7-9
CDR3 protein: CASSLQQGRTDTQYF
CDR3 DNA: TGTGCCAGCAGCTTACAACAGGGGAGGACAGATACGCAGTATTTT

J gene: TRBJ2-1
D gene: TRBD1
clone size: -
V gene: TRBV25-1
CDR3 protein: CASSVRTGVPGEFF
CDR3 DNA: TGTGCCAGCAGTGTTAGGACAGGGGTCCCCGGGGAGTTCTTC

J gene: TRBJ1-2
D gene: -
clone size: -
V gene: TRBV5-6
CDR3 protein: CASSLRIQGRSGYTF
CDR3 DNA: TGTGCCAGCAGCTTGAGGATCCAGGGCCGCTCCGGCTACACCTTC

J gene: TRBJ1-1
D gene: TRBD1
clone size: -
V gene: TRBV11-1
CDR3 protein: CASSTGTGNLYTEAFF
CDR3 DNA: TGTGCCAGCAGCACCGGGACAGGGAATTTGTACACTGAAGCTTTCTTT

J gene: TRBJ1-1
D gene: -
clone size: few
V gene: TRBV2
CDR3 protein: CASAGIPDTEAFF
CDR3 DNA: TGTGCCAGCGCCGGGATACCGGACACTGAAGCTTTCTTT

J gene: TRBJ2-3
D gene: -
clone size: -
V gene: TRBV2
CDR3 protein: CASPRTETSTDTQYF
CDR3 DNA: TGTGCCAGCCCCAGGACAGAAACTAGCACAGATACGCAGTATTTT

J gene: TRBJ2-2
D gene: TRBD1
clone size: few
V gene: TRBV9
CDR3 protein: CASSPLPGTVTGELFF
CDR3 DNA: TGTGCCAGCAGTCCCCTCCCAGGGACAGTCACGGGGGAGCTGTTTTTT

J gene: TRBJ2-7
D gene: TRBD2
clone size: -
V gene: TRBV7-6
CDR3 protein: CASSATSGGSYEQYF
CDR3 DNA: TGTGCCAGCAGCGCGACTAGCGGGGGTTCCTACGAGCAGTACTTC

J gene: TRBJ2-1
D gene: -
clone size: -
V gene: TRBV27
CDR3 protein: CASSPSSPSWNEQFF
CDR3 DNA: TGTGCCAGCAGTCCCTCTAGCCCATCTTGGAATGAGCAGTTCTTC

J gene: TRBJ1-1
D gene: -
clone size: few
V gene: TRBV30
CDR3 protein: CAWSAPGGGRTEAFF
CDR3 DNA: TGTGCCTGGAGCGCCCCAGGCGGGGGTCGAACTGAAGCTTTCTTT

J gene: TRBJ2-7
D gene: -
clone size: once
V gene: TRBV2
CDR3 protein: CASSIQLTGAYEQYF
CDR3 DNA: TGTGCCAGCAGCATTCAACTAACAGGTGCCTACGAGCAGTACTTC

J gene: TRBJ2-1
D gene: TRBD2
clone size: -
V gene: TRBV6-1
CDR3 protein: CASSDQAGVVEQFF
CDR3 DNA: TGTGCCAGCAGTGACCAAGCGGGAGTCGTTGAGCAGTTCTTC

J gene: TRBJ2-1
D gene: TRBD2
clone size: -
V gene: TRBV14
CDR3 protein: CASSQVPSGRVPNEQFF
CDR3 DNA: TGTGCCAGCAGCCAAGTGCCCAGCGGGAGGGTGCCCAATGAGCAGTTCTTC

J gene: TRBJ2-7
D gene: -
clone size: -
V gene: TRBV6-1
CDR3 protein: CASSELGRKYEQYF
CDR3 DNA: TGTGCCAGCAGTGAACTTGGCAGGAAGTACGAGCAGTACTTC

J gene: TRBJ2-1
D gene: -
clone size: -
V gene: TRBV29-1
CDR3 protein: CSVGGVAYNEQFF
CDR3 DNA: TGCAGCGTTGGGGGGGTGGCCTACAATGAGCAGTTCTTC

J gene: TRBJ2-2
D gene: -
clone size: -
V gene: TRBV6-1
CDR3 protein: CASSELGGGRTGELFF
CDR3 DNA: TGTGCCAGCAGTGAATTAGGGGGTGGGCGGACCGGGGAGCTGTTTTTT

J gene: TRBJ2-5
D gene: -
clone size: -
V gene: TRBV11-2
CDR3 protein: CASSLVSQGAQYF
CDR3 DNA: TGTGCCAGCAGCTTAGTGTCCCAAGGGGCCCAGTACTTC

J gene: TRBJ1-2
D gene: -
clone size: -
V gene: TRBV7-9
CDR3 protein: CASSFQGHLGYTF
CDR3 DNA: TGTGCCAGCAGCTTCCAGGGACATCTTGGCTACACCTTC

J gene: TRBJ1-1
D gene: -
clone size: few
V gene: TRBV5-1
CDR3 protein: CASSLTIRDILNTEAFF
CDR3 DNA: TGCGCCAGCAGCTTGACAATCCGGGACATCTTAAACACTGAAGCTTTCTTT

J gene: TRBJ2-5
D gene: TRBD1
clone size: -
V gene: TRBV4-1
CDR3 protein: CASSRGRGQGWETQYF
CDR3 DNA: TGCGCCAGCAGCCGGGGCCGGGGACAGGGTTGGGAGACCCAGTACTTC

J gene: TRBJ2-1
D gene: -
clone size: -
V gene: TRBV4-2
CDR3 protein: CASSQGPPSEGSYNEQFF
CDR3 DNA: TGTGCCAGCAGCCAGGGGCCTCCGTCGGAGGGGTCCTACAATGAGCAGTTCTTC

J gene: TRBJ2-7
D gene: TRBD1
clone size: -
V gene: TRBV5-1
CDR3 protein: CASSPTLGQPTYEQYF
CDR3 DNA: TGCGCCAGCAGCCCAACCCTGGGACAGCCAACCTACGAGCAGTACTTC

J gene: TRBJ2-3
D gene: TRBD1
clone size: -
V gene: TRBV15
CDR3 protein: CATSRGGQGADTQYF
CDR3 DNA: TGTGCCACCAGCAGAGGAGGACAGGGGGCAGATACGCAGTATTTT

J gene: TRBJ2-5
D gene: TRBD2
clone size: -
V gene: TRBV10-2
CDR3 protein: CASRAGLAGGIQETQYF
CDR3 DNA: TGCGCCAGCAGGGCTGGACTAGCGGGAGGTATCCAAGAGACCCAGTACTTC